This TCR beta chain came from a study of cytomegalovirus exposure and HLA in healthy donors. Notes on the study in general: It was fewer than 200 TCR beta chains that were listed as cytomegalovirus-associated.

CDR3 length: 15 residues. Germline V gene lookup returns CDR1 SGHRS and CDR2 YFSETQ. The V segment lost 4 bases and the J segment 5 bases; nucleotides outside the gene matches: 7. In regard to this clone: Antigen unknown.

PCR employed 60 Vbeta and 13 Jbeta primers. Original processing methods: Later work found about 80 million unique TCR beta chains, with 9.5 million to 12 million shared. Sequenced by immunoSEQ multiplex PCR; TCRdb stores in-frame clones only, minus some. That table gives V, J and clone size, and the DNA gave D and trimming. The sample contains 150,000 to 200,000 clones, about three quarters of which appear only once. In nominal health when sampled, donors likely had unrecorded immune exposures nonetheless. The chain recombines TRBV5-1 with TRBJ2-1; 9 bases align to TRBD2. The source of this sequence is a young man in good health and CMV-seropositive. Sequenced material: PBMCs. CDR3 region: CASSAGLASDNEQFF. The DNA for the CDR3 is TGCGCCAGCAGCGCGGGACTAGCATCTGACAATGAGCAGTTCTTC.